This is a list of T cell receptor beta chains from one sample in a study of blood T cell repertoires in COVID-19. Some clones are missing from TCRdb's copy, which holds only in-frame ones; the method was immunoSEQ multiplex PCR. This sample has approximately 230,000 clones, with roughly 87% found just once. The sample comprised peripheral blood. These receptor sequences come from a man aged 18 to 30 with active or convalescent COVID-19. Each CDR3 is given without its conserved first and last residue. Fields, in order: V gene, CDR3 protein.

V gene: TRBV4-3
CDR3 protein: ASSPKTSGRTDTQY

V gene: TRBV7-9
CDR3 protein: ASSLAREPMNTEAF

V gene: TRBV6-2/TRBV6-3
CDR3 protein: ASSYLGLAWDEQF

V gene: TRBV19
CDR3 protein: ASTPDSYNEQF

V gene: TRBV3-1/TRBV3-2
CDR3 protein: ASSQDAAGGDYGYT

V gene: TRBV4-3
CDR3 protein: ASSQGTGGSEAF

V gene: TRBV28
CDR3 protein: ASSLLGDNYGYT

V gene: TRBV6-4
CDR3 protein: ASSVRQGDTEAF

V gene: TRBV19
CDR3 protein: ASSNFNQPQH

V gene: TRBV19
CDR3 protein: ASSIEGQLYNEQF

V gene: TRBV5-5
CDR3 protein: ASSLGWTGANQPQH

V gene: TRBV7-3
CDR3 protein: ASSLTSGGWTEAF

V gene: TRBV7-2
CDR3 protein: ASIAGVNTGELF

V gene: TRBV30
CDR3 protein: AWSPREENGYT

V gene: TRBV29-1
CDR3 protein: SFTFGDTQY

V gene: TRBV7-7
CDR3 protein: ASSLARGAQETQY

V gene: TRBV7-7
CDR3 protein: ASSGGGRRVPYNEQF

V gene: TRBV9
CDR3 protein: ASSVGGRRGRSDEQF

V gene: TRBV5-1
CDR3 protein: ASSLNRDGELF

V gene: TRBV2
CDR3 protein: ASSDGQGYGYT

V gene: TRBV2
CDR3 protein: ASSEQGRDRDYGYT

V gene: TRBV10-3
CDR3 protein: AISKNPFRMGSQGNTIY

V gene: TRBV5-4
CDR3 protein: ASSLEGSYGYT

V gene: TRBV6-1
CDR3 protein: ASREDRAGDGYT

V gene: TRBV10-1
CDR3 protein: ASSDTRGTYEQY

V gene: TRBV7-9
CDR3 protein: ASSLSWDRGNTGELF

V gene: TRBV6-2/TRBV6-3
CDR3 protein: ASSYSGHQNTEAF

V gene: TRBV4-1
CDR3 protein: ASSPGTGDNEQF

V gene: TRBV3-1/TRBV3-2
CDR3 protein: ASSQGNSGRARFRYNEQF

V gene: TRBV28
CDR3 protein: ASSFSTSFEQY

V gene: TRBV5-1
CDR3 protein: ASSLGQGGSTDTQY

V gene: TRBV2
CDR3 protein: ASSELAGTYNEQF

V gene: TRBV14
CDR3 protein: ASSQASAGGDTGELF

V gene: TRBV11-2
CDR3 protein: ASRQPGLAGGSSYNEQF

V gene: TRBV4-3
CDR3 protein: ASSQGLGGSYTGELF

V gene: TRBV6-2/TRBV6-3
CDR3 protein: ASSLKTGQGPYEQY

V gene: TRBV14
CDR3 protein: ASSPRLPPQGEQF

V gene: TRBV7-2
CDR3 protein: ASSLEGEQPQH

V gene: TRBV15
CDR3 protein: ATSRGDHRATEAF

V gene: TRBV7-2
CDR3 protein: ASSFGLAVQETQY

V gene: TRBV27
CDR3 protein: ASSRTGGYNEQF

V gene: TRBV19
CDR3 protein: ASSWSSVMNNEQF

V gene: TRBV11-3
CDR3 protein: ASSLETSGSRNEQF

V gene: TRBV28
CDR3 protein: ASSLSTSVRGQETQY

V gene: TRBV25-1
CDR3 protein: ASSENGGYSEKLF

V gene: TRBV2
CDR3 protein: ASRPGQGFHEQF

V gene: TRBV10-3
CDR3 protein: AISESPSGGTTDTQY

V gene: TRBV19
CDR3 protein: ASRGPDRHPGNTIY

V gene: TRBV14
CDR3 protein: ASSGGTRPSSYNSPLH

V gene: TRBV4-3
CDR3 protein: ASSQGLAGGYNEQF

V gene: TRBV18
CDR3 protein: ASPPSGARRYNEQF

V gene: TRBV9
CDR3 protein: ASSDLRGSPLH

V gene: TRBV6-5
CDR3 protein: ASRGQWPVSQPQH

V gene: TRBV20-1
CDR3 protein: SASDSYEQY

V gene: TRBV7-2
CDR3 protein: ASSLGTSGRTSTDTQY

V gene: TRBV5-1
CDR3 protein: ASSLRDYAYNEQF